This TCR beta chain comes out of a study of regulatory T cells in long-lasting Graves disease. Study results and limitations: Patients with persistent disease showed a bias toward TRBV28, TRBJ1-2 and TRBJ2-5.

Time point in this sample: newly diagnosed GD, antithyroid drugs for less than 3 months. Preparation of the TCR library used RNA extracted from PBMCs. With iRepertoire HTBI primers and Arm-PCR of CDR3 regions, TCR beta libraries were built. Using its own MiXCR run on the multiplex PCR reads, TCRdb lists one record per CDR3 protein. The profile covers 400,000 to 500,000 distinct CDR3 sequences, with under 15% appearing a single time and 15% to 20% taken by the ten largest. Germline loops: CDR1 ENHRY, CDR2 SYGVKD. The CDR3 is made up of 13 amino acids. V lost 11 bases, J lost 2 bases, and 16 bases lay in between. In its sample, this clonotype was seen a few times. Its antigen is still unknown. This sample was shared with a second study, whose subject was T cells in Graves' hyperthyroidism and ophthalmopathy. That report notes: Researchers ran a first-round RT-PCR on the TCR CDR3 using the HTBI primer set.

The starting material was peripheral blood mononuclear cells (PBMCs), obtained at new diagnosis, from a patient treated with antithyroid drugs. This clonotype was sampled from a woman aged 30 to 39 with Graves disease. This chain links TRBV10-3 with TRBJ2-7; possibly TRBD1 for D (6 bases). CDR3 region: CAAGLGGTYEQYF. The CDR3 DNA follows: TGTGCCGCCGGTTTAGGGGGTACCTACGAGCAGTACTTC.